This TCR beta chain is drawn from a study of T-cell memory formation after mild COVID-19. Across the whole study: Clusters of TCRs were largely donor specific. General observations from the study: Day 15 to 85 contractors were CD4/CD8 balanced; later expanders leaned CD4+.

This clonotype was counted between two and nine times. Its target is unknown. Libraries for TCRalpha and TCRbeta carried sample barcodes and unique molecular identifiers via 5'RACE. MiXCR, run by TCRdb on the 5' RACE reads, gives a single entry per CDR3 protein. The sample lists about 310,000 distinct CDR3 sequences; approximately 15% were seen once. This TCR was sampled from a man younger than 30 who had mild COVID-19 (a few samples of this study predate the infection). Cell type and time point are not known. The sample comprised PBMCs or a T cell subset sorted from them (not recorded which).

CDR3 nucleotides: TGTGCCAGCAGCGCCTCGATGAACACTGAAGCTTTCTTT. Its translation: CASSASMNTEAFF. The rearrangement links TRBV7-9 to TRBJ1-1; no firm D call. The CDR3 runs to 13 residues. Per the germline V gene, CDR1 is SEHNR and CDR2 is FQNEAQ (reference sequence). V was pared by 5 bases and J by 0 bases, with 7 bases between. The entire variable domain, with the rest obtained from reference TRBV7-9 and TRBJ1-1, is as follows: DTGVSQNPRHKITKRGQNVTFRCDPISEHNRLYWYRQTLGQGPEFLTYFQNEAQLEKSRLLSDRFSAERPKGSFSTLEIQRTEQGDSAMYLCASSASMNTEAFFGQGTRLTVV.